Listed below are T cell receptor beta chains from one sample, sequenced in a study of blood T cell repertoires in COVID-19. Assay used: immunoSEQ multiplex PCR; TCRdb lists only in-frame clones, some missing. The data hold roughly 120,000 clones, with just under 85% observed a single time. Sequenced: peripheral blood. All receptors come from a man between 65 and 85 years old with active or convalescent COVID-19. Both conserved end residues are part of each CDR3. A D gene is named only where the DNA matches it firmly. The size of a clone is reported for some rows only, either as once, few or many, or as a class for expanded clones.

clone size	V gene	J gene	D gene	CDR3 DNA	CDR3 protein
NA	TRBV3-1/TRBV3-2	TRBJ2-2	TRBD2	TGTGCCAGCAGCAGCCCCCGGGTAGCGGGGATCCGAGTCACCGGGGAGCTGTTTTTT	CASSSPRVAGIRVTGELFF
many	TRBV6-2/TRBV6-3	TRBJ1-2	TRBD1	TGTGCCAGCAGTTCGACAGGGAACTATGGCTACACCTTC	CASSSTGNYGYTF
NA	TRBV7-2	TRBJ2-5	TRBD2	TGTGCCAGCAGCTTAGGGGGGACTAGCGGGAGCGGCCAAGAGACCCAGTACTTC	CASSLGGTSGSGQETQYF
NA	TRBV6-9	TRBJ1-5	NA	TGTGCCAGCGGCCCCCCGGGGATGAAAAATCAGCCCCAGCATTTT	CASGPPGMKNQPQHF
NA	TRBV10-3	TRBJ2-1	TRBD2	TGTGCCATCAGTAAATCGACTAGCGGGAGGGCCGGCAATGAGCAGTTCTTC	CAISKSTSGRAGNEQFF
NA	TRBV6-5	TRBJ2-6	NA	TGTGCCAGCAGTTACTCGAGTGGGGCCAACGTCCTGACTTTC	CASSYSSGANVLTF
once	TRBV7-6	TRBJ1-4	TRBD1	TGTGCCAGCAGCTTAAATCCGACAGGGGAGTACGAAAAACTGTTTTTT	CASSLNPTGEYEKLFF
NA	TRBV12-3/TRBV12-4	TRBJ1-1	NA	TGTGCCAGCAGTCAGGAGGGGAGCACTGAAGCTTTCTTT	CASSQEGSTEAFF
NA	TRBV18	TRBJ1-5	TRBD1	TGTGCCAGCTCTGAAACTAGGGACAGCCCGGAGCATTTT	CASSETRDSPEHF
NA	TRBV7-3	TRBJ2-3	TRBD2	TGTGCCAGCAGCTTACGGGCGGTGCGGGGGGGCACAGATACGCAGTATTTT	CASSLRAVRGGTDTQYF
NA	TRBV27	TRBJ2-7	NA	TGTGCCAGCAGCGTAATGGGACTTAGATACGAGCAGTACTTC	CASSVMGLRYEQYF